One T cell receptor beta chain is described in this entry. These data originate in a study of blood T cell repertoires in COVID-19. Study-wide background: From the United States, Italy and Spain came samples of acute and convalescent COVID-19. Sources were T cells, B-cell-depleted T cells, or PBMCs; the material itself was cDNA or gDNA.

Using immunoSEQ multiplex PCR, the repertoire was profiled, and TCRdb retains in-frame clones only, with some absent. In the table there are about 140,000 clones, approximately 89% of which are singletons. CDR3 length equals 14 residues. After removal of 3 bases from V and 3 bases from J, the junction contained 2 bases not matched to a gene. Germline CDR1 is MDHEN and CDR2 is SYDVKM. The J gene is TRBJ2-3, the V gene TRBV28, with 8 bases matching TRBD2. This receptor was identified in a man aged 55 to 69 with active or convalescent COVID-19. The sequencing input was peripheral blood. This CDR3 reads CASSFGGRTDTQYF. The CDR3 DNA reads as TGTGCCAGCAGTTTTGGCGGGAGGACAGATACGCAGTATTTT. The whole variable domain, remainder taken from reference TRBV28 and TRBJ2-3, is DVKVTQSSRYLVKRTGEKVFLECVQDMDHENMFWYRQDPGLGLRLIYFSYDVKMKEKGDIPEGYSVSREKKERFSLILESASTNQTSMYLCASSFGGRTDTQYFGPGTRLTVL.